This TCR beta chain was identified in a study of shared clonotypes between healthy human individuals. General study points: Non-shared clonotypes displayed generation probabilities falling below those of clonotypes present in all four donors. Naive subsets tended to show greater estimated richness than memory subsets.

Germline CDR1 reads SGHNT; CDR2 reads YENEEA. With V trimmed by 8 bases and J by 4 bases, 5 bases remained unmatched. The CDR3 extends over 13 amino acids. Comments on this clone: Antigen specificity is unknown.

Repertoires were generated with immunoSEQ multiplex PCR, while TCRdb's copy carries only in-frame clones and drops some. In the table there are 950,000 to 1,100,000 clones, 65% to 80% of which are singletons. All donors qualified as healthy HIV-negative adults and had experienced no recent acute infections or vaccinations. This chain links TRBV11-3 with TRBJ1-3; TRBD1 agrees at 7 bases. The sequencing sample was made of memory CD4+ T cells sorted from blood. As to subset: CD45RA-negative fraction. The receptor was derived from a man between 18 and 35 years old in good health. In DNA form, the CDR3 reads TGTGCCAGCTCGGGACAGAGCGGAAACACCATATATTTT. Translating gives CASSGQSGNTIYF.